This T cell receptor (beta chain) was obtained from a study of long-term antiretroviral therapy in people with HIV. Broader study findings: Transplant donor controls retained higher diversity, though diversity increased after ART. Blood draws took place between about 2003 and 2017 and possibly involved older ART regimens.

Treatment for every participant with HIV took place in the United States. Researchers ran immunoSEQ v3.0 at survey level. Only in-frame clones appear in the TCRdb table, and some are missing; sequencing was by immunoSEQ multiplex PCR. In the table there are approximately 32,000 clones, about four fifths of which are singletons. The V segment lost 6 bases and the J segment 8 bases; nucleotides outside the gene matches: 10. The CDR3 loop spans 15 amino acids. Germline V gives CDR1 SEHNR, CDR2 FQNEAQ (reference sequence). Comments on this clone: The antigen is undetermined.

This clonotype was obtained from a man younger than 35 with HIV. The genes are TRBV7-9 and TRBJ1-4, with TRBD1 matching 9 bases. This specimen consisted of unsorted PBMCs, obtained 0.4 years before starting antiretroviral therapy. This CDR3 is CASRKRGQGVEKLFF. The CDR3, as DNA: TGTGCCAGCAGGAAAAGGGGACAGGGTGTCGAAAAACTGTTTTTT.